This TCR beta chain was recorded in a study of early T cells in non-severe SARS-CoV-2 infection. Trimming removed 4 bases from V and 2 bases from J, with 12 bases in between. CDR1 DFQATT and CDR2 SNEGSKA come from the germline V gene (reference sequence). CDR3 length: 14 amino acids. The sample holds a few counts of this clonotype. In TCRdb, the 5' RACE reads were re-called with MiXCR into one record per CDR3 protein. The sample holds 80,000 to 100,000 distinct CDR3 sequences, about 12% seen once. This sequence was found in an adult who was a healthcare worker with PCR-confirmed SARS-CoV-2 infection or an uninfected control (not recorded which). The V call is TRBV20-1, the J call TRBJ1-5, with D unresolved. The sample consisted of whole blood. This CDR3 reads CSATRANGNQPQHF. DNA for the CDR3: TGCAGTGCTACGCGGGCAAACGGCAATCAGCCCCAGCATTTT.